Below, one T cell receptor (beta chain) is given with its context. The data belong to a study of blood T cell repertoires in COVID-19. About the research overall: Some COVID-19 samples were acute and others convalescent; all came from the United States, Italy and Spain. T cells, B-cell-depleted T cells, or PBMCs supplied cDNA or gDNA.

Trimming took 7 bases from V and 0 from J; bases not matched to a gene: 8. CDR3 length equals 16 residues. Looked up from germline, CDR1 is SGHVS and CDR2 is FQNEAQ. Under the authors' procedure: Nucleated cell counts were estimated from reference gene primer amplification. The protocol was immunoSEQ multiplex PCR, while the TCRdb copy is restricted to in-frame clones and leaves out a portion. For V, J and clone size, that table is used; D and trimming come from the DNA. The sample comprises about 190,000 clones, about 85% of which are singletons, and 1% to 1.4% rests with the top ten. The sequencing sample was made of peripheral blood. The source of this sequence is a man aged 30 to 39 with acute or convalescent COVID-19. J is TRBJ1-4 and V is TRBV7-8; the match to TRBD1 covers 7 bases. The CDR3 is CASTRDRVATNEKLFF. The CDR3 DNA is TGTGCCAGCACCAGGGACAGAGTTGCAACTAATGAAAAACTGTTTTTT.